These T cell receptor beta chains were read from a single sample in a study of PD-1 blockade in classical Hodgkin lymphoma. The protocol was immunoSEQ multiplex PCR, while the TCRdb copy is restricted to in-frame clones and leaves out a portion. The sample lists about 7,200 clones; roughly four fifths were seen once. Here the sequenced sample was peripheral blood mononuclear cells (PBMCs), taken before the fourth cycle of nivolumab. These receptors were taken from a human donor with classical Hodgkin lymphoma. The conserved cysteine and the conserved F or W are not part of the CDR3 here. Each record gives: J gene, V gene, CDR3 protein.

TRBJ2-2,TRBV7-3,ASSLKRQGGTGELF
TRBJ2-7,TRBV5-8,ASSLGTGHYEQY
TRBJ2-7,TRBV5-6,ASSLSRGQYVQY
TRBJ1-1,TRBV9,ASSPPGNTEAF
TRBJ1-6,TRBV19,ASQTGEGYNSPLH
TRBJ1-2,TRBV10-1,ASSDGVSYT
TRBJ1-5,TRBV19,ASSIIVESNQPQH
TRBJ1-2,TRBV2,ASSEGPRGANYGYT
TRBJ1-5,TRBV28,ASQTGDSNQPQH
TRBJ1-2,TRBV5-6,ASSGTGTANLYGYT
TRBJ2-3,TRBV27,ASRVDYRRTDTQY
TRBJ1-6,TRBV11-2,ASSPGTRYNSPLH
TRBJ1-5,TRBV27,ASSLTGTENQPQH
TRBJ1-1,TRBV6-5,ASRTPTGADTEAF
TRBJ2-2,TRBV7-9,VSPINDRADTGELF
TRBJ2-5,TRBV6-5,ASSAGRTQY
TRBJ2-7,TRBV29-1,SVLLWGAYEQY
TRBJ1-6,TRBV27,ASSSRQTSSYNSPLH
TRBJ2-5,TRBV5-6,ASSLTSGGRETQY
TRBJ2-5,TRBV18,ASSPPSFRETQY
TRBJ2-7,TRBV7-8,ASSLVQGAGEQY
TRBJ1-2,TRBV25-1,ASSGSFRGGYT
TRBJ1-6,TRBV5-4,ASSLDRRTPNYSPLH
TRBJ2-7,TRBV9,ASSVGSVGQYEQY